The subject of this entry is one T cell receptor beta chain. This clonotype occurred a few times. Its antigen remains unidentified. Per-nucleotide qualities are absent, and no much larger clonotype sits a single base away. This entry comes from a study of T-cell memory formation after mild COVID-19 (dated by TCRdb to the early 2020s). At the level of the whole study: Most TCR sequence clusters were specific to one of the two donors. In a couple of donors, T-cell clones that expanded and contracted after mild COVID-19 were followed by sequencing TCRalpha and TCRbeta repertoires longitudinally. Two young, previously healthy adult volunteers made up the cohort, one male and one female. Broad study findings and their caveats: Contracting CD4+ clones were found mainly in CM and EM memory subsets, while CD8+ clones were enriched in EMRA. The study included only a couple of mild cases, and larger cohorts that include severe cases with pre-infection samples were judged to be necessary. The second-wave clones that peaked on day 37 were not confirmed to be SARS-CoV-2 specific. Some responding clones were detected in pre-infection memory, suggesting pre-existing cross-reactive memory T cells joined the SARS-CoV-2 response. Clones that contracted from day 15 to 85 showed balanced CD4/CD8 phenotypes, whereas a second wave of clones that expanded from day 15 to 37 leaned towards CD4+.

Sequencer: Illumina NovaSeq 6000. cDNA libraries for TCRalpha and TCRbeta were prepared by 5'RACE using constant-segment primers, with sample barcodes and unique molecular identifiers added. RNA was extracted from every sample with Trizol reagent. Libraries were amplified in two PCR steps, with a second sample barcode and Illumina TruSeq adapters added in the second step. The libraries were sequenced on an Illumina NovaSeq using 2 x 150 bp paired-end reads. In the paper's pipeline: The reads were demultiplexed and collapsed into UMI-guided consensus sequences using migec v1.2.7. With mixcr v2.1.11, UMI consensuses were aligned to TRA and TRB V and J templates and assembled into clonotypes. A clonotype was counted as expanded or contracted only if both edgeR and NoisET called the change significant, with noise models trained on biological replicates. For edgeR calls, the cutoffs were a false discovery rate-adjusted p below 0.01 and a log2 fold-change threshold of 1. PCA with hierarchical clustering of max-normalized trajectories of the 1000 most abundant clonotypes was used as exploratory dynamics analysis. Each responding clone was given a CD4 or CD8 phenotype based on the CD4+ and CD8+ repertoires, which had been sequenced separately. TCRdb's own reprocessing of the public reads used fastp at Q25 and MiXCR and kept productive beta chains. CDR3 protein duplicates are merged, each entry listing the most common genes and DNA. V and J calls and clone size were set by TCRdb, not the authors. The sample table lists roughly 190,000 distinct CDR3 sequences, 10% of them with a count of one. The ten biggest clones cover under 3.5% of the sample.

V lost 0 bases and J lost 4 bases; the stretch between them is 13 bases long. CDR1 is given as LGHNA and CDR2 as YSLEER, both from the germline V gene. From the cysteine through the phenylalanine, the CDR3 covers 15 amino acids. The read is trimmed to its CDR3 DNA, 45 bases read in frame from base 1. Ficoll-Paque density gradient centrifugation was the method used to isolate PBMCs. The source is a young man who had mild COVID-19 (a few samples of this study predate the infection). The sample titles of this study are shuffled in the database, so cell type and time point are left out; the donor was told from shared clones. Sample: PBMCs or a T cell subset sorted from them (not recorded which). This chain is built from TRBV4-3 and TRBJ2-7, with no confidently assigned D gene. This receptor carries the CDR3 CASSQEPASPYEQYF. The DNA is TGCGCCAGCAGCCAAGAACCAGCTTCCCCTTACGAGCAGTACTTC.